This T cell receptor (beta chain) was sequenced during a study of blood T cell repertoires in COVID-19. Using immunoSEQ multiplex PCR, the repertoire was profiled, and TCRdb retains in-frame clones only, with some absent. The sample has more than 300,000 clones; nearly 90% are singletons. The participants were between about 18 and 95 years old and came from 20 to 30 US areas. The CDR3 consists of 15 residues. Germline loops: CDR1 LGHNA, CDR2 YNFKEQ. V lost 4 bases, J lost 6 bases, and 6 bases stayed unmatched. The sequenced sample was PBMCs or T cells enriched from blood (not recorded which). This clonotype was obtained from a woman in her 30s who had recovered from COVID-19. This chain links TRBV4-2 with TRBJ1-5, with 10 positions matching TRBD1. The CDR3: CASSRDRGPIQPQHF. CDR3 bases: TGTGCCAGCAGCCGGGACAGGGGACCGATTCAGCCCCAGCATTTT.